A selection of T cell receptor beta chains follows, all from one sample in a study of T cells after yellow fever vaccination. Using its own MiXCR run on the 5' RACE reads, TCRdb lists one record per CDR3 protein. The data hold 75,000 to 100,000 distinct CDR3 sequences, with over 8% observed a single time. The specimen was CD8+ T cells not binding an NS4B(214-222) dextramer, sorted from PBMCs, collected roughly 15 days after the first yellow fever vaccination. The source of these receptors is a man younger than 35 who received the YFV17D yellow fever vaccine. The CDR3 runs from the conserved cysteine through the conserved F or W. A D gene is named only where the DNA matches it firmly. The listing skips clone size in some rows; elsewhere it reads once, few, many or a size class.

d_gene	v_gene	j_gene	abundance	CDR3aa	CDR3nt
TRBD2	TRBV7-8	TRBJ2-3	many	CASTLFPGLATRTDTQYF	TGTGCCAGCACCCTATTTCCGGGACTAGCGACTCGCACAGATACGCAGTATTTT
TRBD2	TRBV20-1	TRBJ2-7	.	CSARALTSGTYYEQYF	TGCAGTGCTAGGGCCCTGACTAGCGGGACTTACTACGAGCAGTACTTC
TRBD2	TRBV13	TRBJ2-1	few	CASSLDAGASYNEQFF	TGTGCCAGCAGCTTAGACGCGGGAGCGTCCTACAATGAGCAGTTCTTC
.	TRBV15	TRBJ2-6	.	CATTVDSSGANVLTF	TGTGCCACCACCGTGGACAGCTCTGGGGCCAACGTCCTGACTTTC
.	TRBV7-2	TRBJ2-1	.	CASSLPGRKNHNEQFF	TGTGCCAGCAGCCTACCGGGACGGAAGAACCACAATGAGCAGTTCTTC
.	TRBV20-1	TRBJ1-5	few	CSATPEWGGIGQPQHF	TGCAGTGCTACCCCCGAATGGGGAGGTATTGGTCAGCCCCAGCATTTT
TRBD2	TRBV11-2	TRBJ2-3	.	CASSFYLTSGGASDTQYF	TGTGCCAGCAGCTTCTATTTGACTAGCGGTGGGGCTTCGGATACGCAGTATTTT
.	TRBV5-1	TRBJ2-7	many	CASSLGSGPHEQYF	TGCGCCAGCAGCTTGGGCTCCGGGCCACACGAGCAGTACTTC
TRBD2	TRBV7-2	TRBJ2-5	.	CASSHGGGAQETQYF	TGTGCCAGCAGCCATGGCGGGGGGGCACAAGAGACCCAGTACTTC
.	TRBV14	TRBJ1-2	few	CASSPAGWGYTF	TGTGCCAGCAGCCCGGCGGGATGGGGCTACACCTTC
.	TRBV11-3	TRBJ2-1	.	CASSLDSLARNEQFF	TGTGCCAGCAGCTTAGATAGTCTAGCGAGGAATGAGCAGTTCTTC
.	TRBV28	TRBJ1-5	.	CASSGEGNQPQHF	TGTGCCAGCTCGGGGGAAGGCAATCAGCCCCAGCATTTT
.	TRBV6-5	TRBJ1-3	.	CATWAGNTIYF	TGTGCCACCTGGGCTGGAAACACCATATATTTT
.	TRBV27	TRBJ2-1	many	CASSLLGNEQFF	TGTGCCAGCAGTCTCCTTGGCAATGAGCAGTTCTTC
.	TRBV4-1	TRBJ1-1	few	CASSQEHPLGTEAFF	TGCGCCAGCAGCCAAGAACATCCCCTTGGCACTGAAGCTTTCTTT
.	TRBV6-1	TRBJ1-1	few	CASSQSGATEAFF	TGTGCCAGCAGTCAATCAGGGGCCACTGAAGCTTTCTTT
.	TRBV7-2	TRBJ2-7	.	CASSLFRGSEEQYF	TGTGCCAGCAGCTTGTTTAGGGGGTCGGAGGAGCAGTACTTC
.	TRBV5-6	TRBJ2-7	.	CASSFDPGHSPYEQYF	TGTGCCAGCAGCTTTGATCCGGGACACTCCCCCTACGAGCAGTACTTC
TRBD1	TRBV4-3	TRBJ1-3	.	CASSPGDRRGNTIYF	TGCGCCAGCAGCCCGGGGGACAGGCGTGGAAACACCATATATTTT
TRBD2	TRBV9	TRBJ2-5	.	CASSVGESGGHQETQYF	TGTGCCAGCAGCGTAGGGGAGAGCGGGGGCCATCAAGAGACCCAGTACTTC
TRBD2	TRBV5-4	TRBJ2-5	few	CASSSVGRGDQETQYF	TGTGCCAGCAGCTCCGTTGGGCGGGGGGACCAAGAGACCCAGTACTTC
TRBD2	TRBV7-9	TRBJ2-1	.	CASSQTGTSSHNEQFF	TGTGCCAGCAGCCAGACCGGGACTAGCTCCCACAATGAGCAGTTCTTC
TRBD2	TRBV5-1	TRBJ2-1	few	CASSFGTSGGNNEQFF	TGCGCCAGCAGCTTTGGGACTAGCGGGGGGAACAATGAGCAGTTCTTC
.	TRBV4-2	TRBJ1-1	few	CASSQGTENTEAFF	TGTGCCAGCAGCCAGGGGACGGAGAACACTGAAGCTTTCTTT
.	TRBV7-9	TRBJ1-5	few	CVSSLARGGRNQPQHF	TGTGTCAGCAGCTTAGCCCGGGGGGGGCGCAATCAGCCCCAGCATTTT
TRBD2	TRBV6-2/TRBV6-3	TRBJ2-3	many	CASSPAGDYTDTQYF	TGTGCCAGCAGTCCTGCGGGGGACTACACAGATACGCAGTATTTT
TRBD2	TRBV28	TRBJ2-1	few	CASRPRAGAHNEQFF	TGTGCCAGCAGGCCCCGAGCGGGGGCTCACAATGAGCAGTTCTTC
TRBD2	TRBV11-2	TRBJ2-7	.	CASSLSGNYEQYF	TGTGCCAGCAGCTTAAGCGGGAACTACGAGCAGTACTTC
.	TRBV6-5	TRBJ1-1	few	CASSYRDPNTEAFF	TGTGCCAGCAGTTACCGGGACCCGAACACTGAAGCTTTCTTT